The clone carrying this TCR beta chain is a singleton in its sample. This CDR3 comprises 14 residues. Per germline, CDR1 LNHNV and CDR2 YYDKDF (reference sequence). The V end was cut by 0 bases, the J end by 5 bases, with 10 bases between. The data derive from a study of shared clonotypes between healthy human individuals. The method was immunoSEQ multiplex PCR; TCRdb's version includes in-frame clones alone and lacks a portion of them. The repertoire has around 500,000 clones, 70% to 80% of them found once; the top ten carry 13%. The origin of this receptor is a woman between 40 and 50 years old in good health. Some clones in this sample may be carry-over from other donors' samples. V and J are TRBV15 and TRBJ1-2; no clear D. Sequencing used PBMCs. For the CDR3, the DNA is TGTGCCACCAGCAGAGATCGAGTGGGGTATGGCTACACCTTC. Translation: CATSRDRVGYGYTF.